One T cell receptor beta chain is described in this entry. A count is missing, but by frequency this clone is medium-sized (0.01 to 0.1%). Its recognized antigen is unknown. The CDR3 is cut off 3 residues early in the read; its end comes from the germline J gene. The treatment or condition label, as the study defines it: autologous CTL019 cells: CD19 CAR with 4-1BB and CD3 zeta domains. TCR zeta and 4-1BB costimulatory signaling domains were incorporated into the CD19 CAR. Leukapheresis was used to collect T cells from peripheral blood for manufacturing CTL019. The DNeasy Blood and Tissue Kit was used to extract genomic DNA from pre-infusion T cells, peripheral blood, or sorted post-infusion T cells. CDR1 GTSNPN and CDR2 SVGIG were looked up in the germline V gene (reference sequence). The CDR3 runs 13 residues from the cysteine to the phenylalanine. The DNA covers only part of the CDR3, 30 bases in frame from base 1. A distance of 15 bases separates the germline ends of V and J, which lose 7 bases and 4 bases respectively.

Deep sequencing of the TCR beta chain was done using the immunoSEQ assay. The paper's processing steps were these. Clonotype frequencies were computed using only productive TCR beta rearrangements. The table comes from immuneACCESS by way of TCRdb, which keeps in-frame sequences with V and J called. Part of the clones is missing from these tables; in studies checked, under half for an unresolved V gene and the rest for unknown reasons. V, J and clone size derive from that table, while D and trimming were established from the DNA sequence. This sample's clone table shows 20,000 to 30,000 clones. 1.5% to 2% of the sample goes to the ten largest clones. This record comes from a study of TET2 disruption in CD19-targeted CAR T cells (dated 2018 in TCRdb). For context, the study as a whole: The number of samples was determined by the original clinical trial design and by which samples were available, and no additional inclusion criteria were applied. Points the paper makes about the study in general: Conclusions about the patient's CAR T cells rested on extensive analysis of a single subject.

This receptor was identified in a man aged 65 to 85 with chronic lymphocytic leukemia. The sequence links TRBV30 to TRBJ2-3, with no confidently assigned D gene. The sample in question was CD8- CAR+ T cells sorted from cultured blood T cells, obtained for CD19 CAR T cell therapy. What the cell subset or site label conveys for this sample: CD8-negative CAR-positive T cells from the infusion product. CDR3 DNA (partial): TGTGCCTTACCCGTCCCCTTAGCAGATACG. This yields the protein CALPVPLADT. The CDR3 in full is CALPVPLADTQYF.